This T cell receptor beta chain was sequenced in a study of shared clonotypes between healthy human individuals. Regarding the study as a whole: Among non-shared clonotypes, generation probabilities were lower than among those shared by all four donors. Naive subsets, compared against memory subsets, generally had larger estimated richness values.

On sorted subsets, replicate PCRs used approximately 190 ng DNA, or some 27,000 T cell genomes. Some clones are missing from TCRdb's copy, which holds only in-frame ones; the method was immunoSEQ multiplex PCR. The data hold fewer than 1.8 million clones, with just under 99% observed a single time. Comment on this clone: Its antigen is still unknown.

This CDR3 is 13 amino acids long. Germline V lookup: CDR1 MDHEN, CDR2 SYDVKM. The chain combines TRBV28 with TRBJ2-2; D is perhaps TRBD1 or TRBD2 (6 bases each). Sequenced: naive CD4+ T cells sorted from blood. Subset noted: CD45RA+ positively selected. The source of this sequence is a young man in good health. The CDR3 loop reads CAGGGLNTGELFF. In nucleotides, the CDR3 is TGTGCAGGGGGAGGCCTGAACACCGGGGAGCTGTTTTTT.